The subject of this entry is one TCR beta chain. This entry is derived from a study of T cell changes during pregnancy in multiple sclerosis. The method was immunoSEQ multiplex PCR; TCRdb's version includes in-frame clones alone and lacks a portion of them. The sample holds 65,000 to 90,000 clones, approximately 90% seen once. J gave up 3 bases and V 1 base, and 7 bases lay outside the gene matches. The germline V gene encodes CDR1 GTSNPN and CDR2 SVGIG (reference sequence). The CDR3 extends over 15 amino acids. V gene TRBV30 combines with J gene TRBJ2-5; 8 nucleotides align to TRBD1. Specimen: peripheral blood, collected in the first trimester of pregnancy. The TCR originated in a female donor with multiple sclerosis, enrolled in a pregnancy study. The DNA of the CDR3 is TGTGCCTGGAGTGATCTCAGGGGGCGAGAAGAGACCCAGTACTTC. It specifies CAWSDLRGREETQYF.